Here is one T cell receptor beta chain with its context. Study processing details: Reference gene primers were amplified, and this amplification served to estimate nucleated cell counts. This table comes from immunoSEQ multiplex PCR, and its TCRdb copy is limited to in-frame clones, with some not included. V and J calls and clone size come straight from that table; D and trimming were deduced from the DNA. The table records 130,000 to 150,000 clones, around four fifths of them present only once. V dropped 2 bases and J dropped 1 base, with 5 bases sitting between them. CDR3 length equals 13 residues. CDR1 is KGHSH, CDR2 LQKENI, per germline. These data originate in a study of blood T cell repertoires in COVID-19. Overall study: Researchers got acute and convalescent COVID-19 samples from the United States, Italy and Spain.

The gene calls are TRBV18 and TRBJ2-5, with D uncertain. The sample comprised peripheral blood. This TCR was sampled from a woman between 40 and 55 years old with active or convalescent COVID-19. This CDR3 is CASSPGRQETQYF. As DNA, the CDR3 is TGTGCCAGCTCACCAGGGCGCCAAGAGACCCAGTACTTC.